The T cell receptor beta chain described here comes from a study of beta chain features in type 1 diabetes. Across the study: Similarity in age, gender and cell yields was seen between patients and healthy donors.

The study reverse transcribed the entire isolated RNA, so it sequenced expressed TCRB transcripts. The data were produced by immunoSEQ multiplex PCR, yet TCRdb's version contains in-frame clones alone and is incomplete. The sample includes roughly 290,000 clones, roughly 15% of them seen just once. Study-level results: TCRB CDR3s were moderately but significantly shorter in Type 1 diabetes patients in all four CD4+ subsets. Equally in patients and controls, shorter templates might have been favored by PCR.

Trimming cost V 11 bases and J 5 bases; bases outside gene matches: 14. The CDR3 is 15 residues long. Germline assignment: CDR1 SNHLY and CDR2 FYNNEI. About this clone itself: The antigen remains undetermined.

The receptor was derived from a man younger than 35 with type 1 diabetes. The chain combines TRBV2 with TRBJ2-5; 10 bases align to TRBD1. Sequenced sample: naive CD4+ T cells from blood. CDR3 nucleotide sequence: TGTGCCGGGACGACACAGACAGGGGGCTTCGAGACCCAGTACTTC. This gives the protein CAGTTQTGGFETQYF.